This TCR beta chain originates from a study of radiotherapy plus CTLA-4 blockade in lung cancer. Assay: immunoSEQ multiplex PCR; the TCRdb copy retains only in-frame clones and omits some. This table has roughly 63,000 clones, 72% appearing once. The V gene end was trimmed by 5 bases and the J gene end by 5 bases; junction bases not matched to a gene: 5. This CDR3 comprises 15 residues. CDR1 is SEHNR and CDR2 is FQNEAQ in the germline V gene (reference sequence). The receptor's source is a human donor with non-small cell lung cancer whose response to radiotherapy plus ipilimumab could not be evaluated. Sequenced material: peripheral blood, taken from a patient treated with radiotherapy plus ipilimumab. The rearrangement uses TRBV7-9 and TRBJ2-5; the match to TRBD2 covers 13 bases. This CDR3 is CASSTGLAGVETQYF. The CDR3 DNA sequence: TGTGCCAGCAGCACTGGACTAGCGGGGGTTGAGACCCAGTACTTC. Based on the CDR3 plus reference TRBV7-9 and TRBJ2-5, the full variable domain is DTGVSQNPRHKITKRGQNVTFRCDPISEHNRLYWYRQTLGQGPEFLTYFQNEAQLEKSRLLSDRFSAERPKGSFSTLEIQRTEQGDSAMYLCASSTGLAGVETQYFGPGTRLLVL.